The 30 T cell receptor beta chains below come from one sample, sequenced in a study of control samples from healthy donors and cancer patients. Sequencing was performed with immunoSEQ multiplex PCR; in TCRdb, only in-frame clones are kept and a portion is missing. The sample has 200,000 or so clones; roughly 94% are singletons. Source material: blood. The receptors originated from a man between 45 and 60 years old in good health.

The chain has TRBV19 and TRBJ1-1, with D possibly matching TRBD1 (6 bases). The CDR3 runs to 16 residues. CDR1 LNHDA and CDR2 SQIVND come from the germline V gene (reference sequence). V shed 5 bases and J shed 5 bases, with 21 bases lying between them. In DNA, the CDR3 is TGTGCCAGTAGTCTAAAGGCGGGGGGCGCTGGGACTGAAGCTTTCTTT. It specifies CASSLKAGGAGTEAFF.

The CDR3 DNA reads TGCAGCGCATCAATTGACGGCGCCCGCGAGCAGTACTTC. This sequence encodes CSASIDGAREQYF. This chain connects TRBV29-1 to TRBJ2-7; the D is unclear. V shed 7 bases and J shed 6 bases, with 19 bases lying between them. The CDR3 runs 13 residues. Per germline, CDR1 SQVTM and CDR2 ANQGSEA.

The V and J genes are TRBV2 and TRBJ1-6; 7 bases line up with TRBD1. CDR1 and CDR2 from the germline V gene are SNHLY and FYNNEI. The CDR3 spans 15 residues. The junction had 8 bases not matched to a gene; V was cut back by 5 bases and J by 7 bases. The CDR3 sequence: CASSLLDRANSPLHF. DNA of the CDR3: TGTGCCAGCAGTTTACTAGACAGGGCAAATTCACCCCTCCACTTT. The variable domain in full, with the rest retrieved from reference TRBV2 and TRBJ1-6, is EPEVTQTPSHQVTQMGQEVILRCVPISNHLYFYWYRQILGQKVEFLVSFYNNEISEKSEIFDDQFSVERPDGSNFTLKIRSTKLEDSAMYFCASSLLDRANSPLHFGNGTRLTVT.

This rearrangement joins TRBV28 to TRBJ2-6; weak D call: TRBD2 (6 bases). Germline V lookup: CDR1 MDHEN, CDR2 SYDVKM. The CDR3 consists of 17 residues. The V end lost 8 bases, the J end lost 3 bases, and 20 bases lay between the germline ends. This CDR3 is CASSRLGGGGGANVLTF. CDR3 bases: TGTGCCAGCTCCCGTTTGGGTGGGGGAGGTGGGGCCAACGTCCTGACTTTC.

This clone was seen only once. CDR3 amino acids: CASSGQGDTGELFF. In DNA form, the CDR3 reads TGTGCCAGCAGTGGACAGGGGGACACCGGGGAGCTGTTTTTT. This chain links TRBV6-6 with TRBJ2-2, with 10 positions matching TRBD1. The germline V gene has CDR1 MNHNY and CDR2 SVGAGI (reference sequence). This CDR3 has 14 residues. Trimming cost V 5 bases and J 3 bases; bases outside gene matches: 0.

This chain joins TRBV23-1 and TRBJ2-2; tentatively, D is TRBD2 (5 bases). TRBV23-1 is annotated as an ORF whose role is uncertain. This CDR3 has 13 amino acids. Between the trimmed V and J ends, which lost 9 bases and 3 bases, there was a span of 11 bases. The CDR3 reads CARAGIDTGELFF. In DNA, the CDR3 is TGCGCCAGGGCGGGTATAGACACCGGGGAGCTGTTTTTT.

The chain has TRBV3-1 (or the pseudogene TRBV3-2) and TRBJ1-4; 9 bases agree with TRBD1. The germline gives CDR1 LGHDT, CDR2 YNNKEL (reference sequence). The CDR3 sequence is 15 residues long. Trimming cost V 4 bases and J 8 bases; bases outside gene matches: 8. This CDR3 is CASSLATGGSEKLFF. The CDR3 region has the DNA TGTGCCAGCAGCCTAGCAACAGGGGGCAGCGAAAAACTGTTTTTT.

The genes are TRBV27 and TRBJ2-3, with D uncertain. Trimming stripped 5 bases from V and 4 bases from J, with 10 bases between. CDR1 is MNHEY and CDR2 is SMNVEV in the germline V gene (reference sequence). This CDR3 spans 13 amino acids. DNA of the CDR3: TGTGCCAGCAGTCCCAGGTGGCCAGATACGCAGTATTTT. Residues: CASSPRWPDTQYF.

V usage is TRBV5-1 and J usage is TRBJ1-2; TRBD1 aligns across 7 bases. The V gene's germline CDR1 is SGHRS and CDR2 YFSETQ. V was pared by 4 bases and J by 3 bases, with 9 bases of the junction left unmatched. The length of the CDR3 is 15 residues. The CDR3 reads CASSINRGSDYGYTF. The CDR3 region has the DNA TGCGCCAGCAGCATTAACAGGGGTAGTGACTATGGCTACACCTTC. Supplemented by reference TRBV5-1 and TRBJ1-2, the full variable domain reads KAGVTQTPRYLIKTRGQQVTLSCSPISGHRSVSWYQQTPGQGLQFLFEYFSETQRNKGNFPGRFSGRQFSNSRSEMNVSTLELGDSALYLCASSINRGSDYGYTFGSGTRLTVV.

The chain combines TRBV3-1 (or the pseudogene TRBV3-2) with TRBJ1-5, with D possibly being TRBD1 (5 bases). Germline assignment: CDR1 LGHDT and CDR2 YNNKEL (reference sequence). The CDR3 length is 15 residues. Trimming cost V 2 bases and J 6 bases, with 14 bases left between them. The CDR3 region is CASSQKLGGSQPQHF. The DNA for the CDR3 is TGTGCCAGCAGCCAAAAATTGGGGGGGAGTCAGCCCCAGCATTTT.

Here the CDR3 DNA reads TGTGCCAGCAGCCCTCCCGGAGGGGAATTCACTGGCTACACCTTC. Encoded protein: CASSPPGGEFTGYTF. The V gene is TRBV7-3, the J gene TRBJ1-2; tentatively, D is TRBD1 (5 bases). This CDR3 has 15 residues. Germline V lookup: CDR1 SGHTA, CDR2 FQGTGA. Between the trimmed V and J ends, which lost 5 bases and 7 bases, there was a span of 20 bases.

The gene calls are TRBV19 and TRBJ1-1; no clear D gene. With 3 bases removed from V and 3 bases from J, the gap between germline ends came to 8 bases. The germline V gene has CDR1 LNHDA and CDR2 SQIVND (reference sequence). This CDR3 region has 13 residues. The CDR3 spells CASSMGAHTEAFF. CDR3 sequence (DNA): TGTGCCAGTAGTATGGGAGCTCACACTGAAGCTTTCTTT.

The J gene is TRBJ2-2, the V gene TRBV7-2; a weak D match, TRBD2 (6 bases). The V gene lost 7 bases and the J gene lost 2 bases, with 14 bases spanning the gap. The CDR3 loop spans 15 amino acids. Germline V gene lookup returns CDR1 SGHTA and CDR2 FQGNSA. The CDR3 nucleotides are TGTGCCAGCACTCTACCCGGGGGAAACACCGGGGAGCTGTTTTTT. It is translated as CASTLPGGNTGELFF.

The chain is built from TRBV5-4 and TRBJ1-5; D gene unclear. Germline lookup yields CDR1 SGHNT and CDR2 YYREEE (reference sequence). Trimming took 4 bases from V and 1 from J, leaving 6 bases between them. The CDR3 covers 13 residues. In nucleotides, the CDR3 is TGTGCCAGCAGCGTGGGGAGCAATCAGCCCCAGCATTTT. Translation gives CASSVGSNQPQHF. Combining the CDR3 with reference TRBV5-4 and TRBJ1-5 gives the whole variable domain ETGVTQSPTHLIKTRGQQVTLRCSSQSGHNTVSWYQQALGQGPQFIFQYYREEENGRGNFPPRFSGLQFPNYSSELNVNALELDDSALYLCASSVGSNQPQHFGDGTRLSIL.

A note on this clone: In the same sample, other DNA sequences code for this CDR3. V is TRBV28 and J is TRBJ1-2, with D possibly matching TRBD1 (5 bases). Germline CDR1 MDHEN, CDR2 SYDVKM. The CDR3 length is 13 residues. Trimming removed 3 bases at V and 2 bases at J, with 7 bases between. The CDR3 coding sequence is TGTGCCAGCAGTTTGGAGGGGAACTATGGCTACACCTTC. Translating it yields CASSLEGNYGYTF.

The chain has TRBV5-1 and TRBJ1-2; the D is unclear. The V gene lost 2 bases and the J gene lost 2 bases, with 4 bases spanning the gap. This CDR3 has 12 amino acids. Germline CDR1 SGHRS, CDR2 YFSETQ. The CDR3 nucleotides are TGCGCCAGCAGCTTAGACAACTATGGCTACACCTTC. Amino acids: CASSLDNYGYTF.

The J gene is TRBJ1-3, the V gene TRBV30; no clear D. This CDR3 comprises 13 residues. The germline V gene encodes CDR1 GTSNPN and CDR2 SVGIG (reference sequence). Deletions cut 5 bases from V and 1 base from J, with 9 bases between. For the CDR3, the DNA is TGTGCCTGGGCGTTGAATTCTGGAAACACCATATATTTT. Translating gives CAWALNSGNTIYF.

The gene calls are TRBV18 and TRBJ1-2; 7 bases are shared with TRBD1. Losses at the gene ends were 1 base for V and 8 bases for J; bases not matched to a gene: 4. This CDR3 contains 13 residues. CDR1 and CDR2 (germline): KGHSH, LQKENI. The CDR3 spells CASSPQGAQGYTF. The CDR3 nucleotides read TGTGCCAGCTCACCACAGGGGGCGCAGGGCTACACCTTC.

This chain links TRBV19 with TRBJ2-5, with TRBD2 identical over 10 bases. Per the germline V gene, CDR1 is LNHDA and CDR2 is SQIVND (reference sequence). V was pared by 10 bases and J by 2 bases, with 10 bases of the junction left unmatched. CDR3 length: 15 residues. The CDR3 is CATSWEAGGQETQYF. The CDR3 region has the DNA TGTGCCACCTCCTGGGAAGCGGGGGGGCAAGAGACCCAGTACTTC.

The CDR3 nucleotides read TGTGCCAGCAGCCGGGGACCGAGCTATGGCTACACCTTC. It is translated as CASSRGPSYGYTF. The chain joins TRBV7-9 to TRBJ1-2; TRBD1 might be the D (5 bases). V lost 5 bases, J lost 4 bases, and 11 bases lay in between. CDR1 SEHNR and CDR2 FQNEAQ come from the germline V gene (reference sequence). CDR3 length: 13 amino acids.

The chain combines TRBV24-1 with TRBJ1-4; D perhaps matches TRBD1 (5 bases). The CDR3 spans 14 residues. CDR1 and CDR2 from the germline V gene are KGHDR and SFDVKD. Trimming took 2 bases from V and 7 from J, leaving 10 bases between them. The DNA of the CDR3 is TGTGCCACCAGTGATTCAAAAAGGGGTGAAAAACTGTTTTTT. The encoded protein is CATSDSKRGEKLFF.

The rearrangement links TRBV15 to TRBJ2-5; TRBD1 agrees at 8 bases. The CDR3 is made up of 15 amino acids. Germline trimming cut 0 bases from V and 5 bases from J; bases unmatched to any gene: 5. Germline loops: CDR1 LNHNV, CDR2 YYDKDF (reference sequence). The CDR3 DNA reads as TGTGCCACCAGCAGAGAATCCAGGGGGCGGGAGACCCAGTACTTC. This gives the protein CATSRESRGRETQYF. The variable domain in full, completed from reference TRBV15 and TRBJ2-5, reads DAMVIQNPRYQVTQFGKPVTLSCSQTLNHNVMYWYQQKSSQAPKLLFHYYDKDFNNEADTPDNFQSRRPNTSFCFLDIRSPGLGDTAMYLCATSRESRGRETQYFGPGTRLLVL.

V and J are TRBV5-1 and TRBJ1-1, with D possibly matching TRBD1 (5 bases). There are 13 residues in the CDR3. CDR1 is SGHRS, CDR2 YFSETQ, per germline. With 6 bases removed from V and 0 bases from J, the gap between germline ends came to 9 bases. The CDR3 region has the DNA TGCGCCAGCACGCGACAGATGAACACTGAAGCTTTCTTT. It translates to CASTRQMNTEAFF.

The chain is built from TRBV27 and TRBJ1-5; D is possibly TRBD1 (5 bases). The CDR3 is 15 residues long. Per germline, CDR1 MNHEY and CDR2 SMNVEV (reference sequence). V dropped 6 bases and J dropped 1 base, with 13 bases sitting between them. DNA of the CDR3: TGTGCCAGCAGCGATCTCCCAGGGAGCAATCAGCCCCAGCATTTT. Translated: CASSDLPGSNQPQHF.

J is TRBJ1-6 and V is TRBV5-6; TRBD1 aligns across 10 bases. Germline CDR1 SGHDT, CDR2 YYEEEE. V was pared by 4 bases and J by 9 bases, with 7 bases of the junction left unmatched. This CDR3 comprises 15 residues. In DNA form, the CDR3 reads TGTGCCAGCAGCGCTCGACAGGGGGCCGGTTCACCCCTCCACTTT. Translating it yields CASSARQGAGSPLHF.

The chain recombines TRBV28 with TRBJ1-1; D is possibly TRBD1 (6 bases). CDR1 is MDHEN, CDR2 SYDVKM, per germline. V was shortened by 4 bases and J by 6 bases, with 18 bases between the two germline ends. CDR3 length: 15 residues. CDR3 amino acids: CASSSTSGQLSEAFF. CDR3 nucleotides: TGTGCCAGCAGTTCGACTAGTGGACAGCTATCTGAAGCTTTCTTT.

The CDR3 DNA reads TGTGCCAGCTCACCACCATCCCCAGGGATAAAGAATGAGCAGTTCTTC. The encoded protein is CASSPPSPGIKNEQFF. The rearrangement links TRBV18 to TRBJ2-1, with D possibly TRBD1 on 5 matching bases. The CDR3 extends over 16 amino acids. Trimming stripped 0 bases from V and 7 bases from J, with 16 bases between. CDR1 KGHSH and CDR2 LQKENI come from the germline V gene.

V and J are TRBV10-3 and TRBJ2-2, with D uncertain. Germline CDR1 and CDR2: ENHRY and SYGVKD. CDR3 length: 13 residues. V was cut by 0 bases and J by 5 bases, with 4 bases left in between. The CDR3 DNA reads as TGTGCCATCAGTGAGTCTATGACCGGGGAGCTGTTTTTT. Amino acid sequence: CAISESMTGELFF.

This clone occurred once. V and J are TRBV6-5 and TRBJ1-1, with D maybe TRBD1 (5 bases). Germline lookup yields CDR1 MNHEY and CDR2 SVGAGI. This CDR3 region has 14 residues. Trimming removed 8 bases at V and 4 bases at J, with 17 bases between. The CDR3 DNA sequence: TGTGCCAGCGGGAGAGGGGCAAGGTCCACTGAAGCTTTCTTT. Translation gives CASGRGARSTEAFF.

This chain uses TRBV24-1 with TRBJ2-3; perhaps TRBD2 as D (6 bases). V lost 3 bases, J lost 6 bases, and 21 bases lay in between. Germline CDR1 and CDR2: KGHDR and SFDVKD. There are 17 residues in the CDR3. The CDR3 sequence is CATSDPGTPGRPDTQYF. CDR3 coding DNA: TGTGCCACCAGTGATCCCGGGACTCCCGGACGGCCTGATACGCAGTATTTT.